These 25 T cell receptor beta chains were all obtained from the same sample, sequenced in a study of long-term antiretroviral therapy in people with HIV. With survey level as its setting, the immunoSEQ assay was v3.0. TCRdb's copy holds only in-frame clones and misses some; the assay was immunoSEQ multiplex PCR. The table has about 43,000 clones, about 94% seen once. The specimen was unsorted PBMCs, collected almost 9.5 years after starting antiretroviral therapy. The receptors here all came from a man aged 30 to 45 with HIV.

This chain connects TRBV18 to TRBJ1-2, with 10 bases that match TRBD1. V lost 9 bases and J lost 5; bases outside the gene matches: 9. The CDR3 is 14 residues long. The V gene's germline CDR1 is KGHSH and CDR2 LQKENI. The CDR3, as DNA: TGTGCCAGTTCTTGGACAGGGGGGACTTATGGCTACACCTTC. Translated, it gives CASSWTGGTYGYTF.

This clone was observed a few times. This rearrangement joins TRBV6-5 to TRBJ2-7; D remains ambiguous. The germline V and J ends were trimmed by 2 bases and 0 bases, with 8 bases remaining between them. The CDR3 sequence is 14 residues long. Germline-derived CDR1 and CDR2 are MNHEY and SVGAGI. CDR3 amino acids: CASSYGILSYEQYF. The CDR3 DNA follows: TGTGCCAGCAGTTACGGGATCCTCTCCTACGAGCAGTACTTC.

The J gene is TRBJ2-5, the V gene TRBV7-8; 10 nucleotides agree with TRBD2. After removal of 2 bases from V and 5 bases from J, the junction contained 11 bases not matched to a gene. Germline lookup yields CDR1 SGHVS and CDR2 FQNEAQ. This CDR3 has 17 residues. CDR3 coding DNA: TGTGCCAGCAGCTTAAGGCCCCAGCGGGGGGGCTCGGAGACCCAGTACTTC. It is translated as CASSLRPQRGGSETQYF.

This chain connects TRBV19 to TRBJ2-2, with D possibly TRBD1 on 6 matching bases. CDR1 is LNHDA and CDR2 is SQIVND in the germline V gene (reference sequence). V was pared by 7 bases and J by 4 bases, with 16 bases between. The CDR3 runs to 15 residues. CDR3 in amino acids: CASNSRGEGTGELFF. In nucleotides, the CDR3 is TGTGCCAGTAATAGCAGGGGTGAGGGCACCGGGGAGCTGTTTTTT.

This clone was detected only once. The chain employs TRBV28 and TRBJ2-7; maybe TRBD1 (6 bases). With 6 bases removed from V and 5 bases from J, the gap between germline ends came to 17 bases. CDR3 length equals 14 residues. Germline CDR1 reads MDHEN; CDR2 reads SYDVKM. The CDR3 sequence: CASSIDRKSDEQYF. For the CDR3, the DNA is TGTGCCAGCAGCATAGACAGGAAAAGCGACGAGCAGTACTTC.

V gene TRBV5-1 combines with J gene TRBJ1-2; D remains unclear. Germline values: CDR1 SGHRS, CDR2 YFSETQ. Trimming left V 0 bases short and J 1 base short, with 4 bases between. This CDR3 contains 13 residues. In nucleotides, the CDR3 is TGCGCCAGCAGCTTGGCAATTAACTATGGCTACACCTTC. Its protein product is CASSLAINYGYTF. Full variable domain (missing parts from reference TRBV5-1 and TRBJ1-2): KAGVTQTPRYLIKTRGQQVTLSCSPISGHRSVSWYQQTPGQGLQFLFEYFSETQRNKGNFPGRFSGRQFSNSRSEMNVSTLELGDSALYLCASSLAINYGYTFGSGTRLTVV.

This chain uses TRBV6-1 with TRBJ2-3; 8 bases align to TRBD2. From germline, CDR1 is MNHNS and CDR2 SASEGT. The CDR3 runs to 13 residues. V lost 6 bases and J lost 4; bases outside the gene matches: 3. DNA for the CDR3: TGTGCCAGCAGCGGGGGGGCCGCAGATACGCAGTATTTT. It encodes CASSGGAADTQYF.

The gene calls are TRBV5-1 and TRBJ1-5, with TRBD1 identical over 9 bases. This CDR3 spans 15 amino acids. Germline values: CDR1 SGHRS, CDR2 YFSETQ. The V gene end was trimmed by 4 bases and the J gene end by 2 bases; junction bases not matched to a gene: 4. The CDR3 is CASSAGQGGNQPQHF. The CDR3 DNA sequence: TGCGCCAGCAGCGCGGGACAGGGCGGCAATCAGCCCCAGCATTTT.

This rearrangement joins TRBV29-1 to TRBJ1-2; 11 positions match TRBD1. CDR3 length: 13 residues. The V segment lost 7 bases and the J segment 8 bases; nucleotides outside the gene matches: 9. Germline V lookup: CDR1 SQVTM, CDR2 ANQGSEA. The CDR3 DNA reads as TGCAGCGCTGCCGGACAGGGGGCTGGAGGCTACACCTTC. The encoded protein is CSAAGQGAGGYTF. The full variable domain, with the rest looked up from reference TRBV29-1 and TRBJ1-2, is SAVISQKPSRDICQRGTSLTIQCQVDSQVTMMFWYRQQPGQSLTLIATANQGSEATYESGFVIDKFPISRPNLTFSTLTVSNMSPEDSSIYLCSAAGQGAGGYTFGSGTRLTVV.

This clone came up a few times. The genes are TRBV4-1 and TRBJ2-2; D assignment may be TRBD1 or TRBD2 (5 bases each). CDR3 length: 16 residues. Trimming removed 0 bases from V and 3 bases from J, with 11 bases in between. The germline gives CDR1 MGHRA, CDR2 YSYEKL. CDR3 in amino acids: CASSQDRDAYTGELFF. CDR3 in DNA: TGCGCCAGCAGCCAAGATCGGGACGCTTACACCGGGGAGCTGTTTTTT.

The genes are TRBV11-2 and TRBJ2-6, with unresolved D. Trimming shortened V by 3 bases and J by 0 bases, and 3 bases separated the two germline ends. Germline V gene lookup returns CDR1 SGHAT and CDR2 FQNNGV. CDR3 length: 14 amino acids. Here the CDR3 DNA reads TGTGCCAGCAGCTTGAGCTCTGGGGCCAACGTCCTGACTTTC. Its protein product is CASSLSSGANVLTF. The entire variable domain, with the rest obtained from reference TRBV11-2 and TRBJ2-6, is as follows: EAGVAQSPRYKIIEKRQSVAFWCNPISGHATLYWYQQILGQGPKLLIQFQNNGVVDDSQLPKDRFSAERLKGVDSTLKIQPAKLEDSAVYLCASSLSSGANVLTFGAGSRLTVL.

CDR3 region: CASSLHMTGRQETQYF. In nucleotides, the CDR3 is TGTGCCAGCAGCTTGCACATGACAGGGAGGCAAGAGACCCAGTACTTC. The chain uses TRBV5-6 and TRBJ2-5, with D possibly matching TRBD1 (7 bases). The CDR3 is 16 amino acids. V was shortened by 1 base and J by 2 bases, with 15 bases between the two germline ends. Germline V gene sequence: CDR1 SGHDT, CDR2 YYEEEE.

As concerns this clone: The sample contains more than one DNA sequence encoding this CDR3. The CDR3 region is CAWAQSNSPLHF. CDR3 nucleotides: TGTGCCTGGGCCCAATCTAATTCACCCCTCCACTTT. The gene calls are TRBV30 and TRBJ1-6, with unresolved D. Germline assignment: CDR1 GTSNPN and CDR2 SVGIG (reference sequence). This CDR3 region has 12 residues. Trimming cost V 5 bases and J 6 bases, with 8 bases left between them. The full variable domain, rest sourced from reference TRBV30 and TRBJ1-6, is SQTIHQWPATLVQPVGSPLSLECTVEGTSNPNLYWYRQAAGRGLQLLFYSVGIGQISSEVPQNLSASRPQDRQFILSSKKLLLSDSGFYLCAWAQSNSPLHFGNGTRLTVT.

The chain is built from TRBV5-5 and TRBJ1-2; a weak D match, TRBD1 (6 bases). CDR3 length equals 14 residues. Between the trimmed V and J ends, which lost 0 bases and 7 bases, there was a span of 13 bases. Per germline, CDR1 SGHKS and CDR2 YYEKEE (reference sequence). For the CDR3, the DNA is TGTGCCAGCAGCTTGGAAGGGGGAGGATTTGGCTACACCTTC. Its translation: CASSLEGGGFGYTF.

This chain joins TRBV18 and TRBJ1-2, with D possibly being TRBD1 (6 bases). V lost 1 base and J 8 bases, leaving 14 bases between the germline ends. From germline, CDR1 is KGHSH and CDR2 LQKENI. The CDR3 has 14 residues. Written as DNA, the CDR3 is TGTGCCAGCTCACCACGAGGGGGGGCGTACGGCTACACCTTC. Residues: CASSPRGGAYGYTF.

The chain links TRBV7-2 to TRBJ1-4, with D tentatively TRBD1 (5 bases). CDR1 is SGHTA and CDR2 is FQGNSA in the germline V gene. V was pared by 1 base and J by 6 bases, with 12 bases between. The CDR3 is made up of 15 amino acids. The CDR3 loop is CASSLEKRTHEKLFF. The CDR3 bases are TGTGCCAGCAGCTTAGAGAAACGGACACATGAAAAACTGTTTTTT.

This clone showed up just once. The rearrangement joins TRBV11-2 to TRBJ1-4; 8 bases line up with TRBD1. Germline V gene data show CDR1 as SGHAT and CDR2 as FQNNGV. V was pared by 1 base and J by 5 bases, with 3 bases of the junction left unmatched. The CDR3 runs to 15 residues. CDR3 in DNA: TGTGCCAGCAGCTTAGGGGACAGGCCAAATGAAAAACTGTTTTTT. The encoded protein is CASSLGDRPNEKLFF. The full variable domain, with the rest looked up from reference TRBV11-2 and TRBJ1-4, is EAGVAQSPRYKIIEKRQSVAFWCNPISGHATLYWYQQILGQGPKLLIQFQNNGVVDDSQLPKDRFSAERLKGVDSTLKIQPAKLEDSAVYLCASSLGDRPNEKLFFGSGTQLSVL.

CDR3 loop: CASSLGEAKNIQYF. The CDR3 region has the DNA TGTGCCAGCAGTTTAGGGGAAGCCAAAAACATTCAGTACTTC. The V call is TRBV28, the J call TRBJ2-4, with D uncertain. Germline CDR1 is MDHEN and CDR2 is SYDVKM. Trimming removed 2 bases from V and 0 bases from J, with 5 bases in between. The CDR3 runs to 14 residues.

The rearrangement links TRBV6-5 to TRBJ1-3, with D unresolved. Trimming stripped 6 bases from V and 5 bases from J, with 8 bases between. CDR1 MNHEY and CDR2 SVGAGI come from the germline V gene. The CDR3 is made up of 12 amino acids. CDR3 region: CASRSTRNTIYF. DNA for the CDR3: TGTGCCAGCAGAAGCACCCGAAACACCATATATTTT.

This clone was found a few times. The chain has TRBV6-1 and TRBJ2-2, with D hard to call. CDR1 and CDR2 (germline): MNHNS, SASEGT. V was cut by 6 bases and J by 1 base, with 9 bases left in between. The CDR3 is 14 amino acids. CDR3 region: CASRLILNTGELFF. DNA for the CDR3: TGTGCCAGCAGACTCATCCTGAACACCGGGGAGCTGTTTTTT.

This chain joins TRBV5-1 and TRBJ1-3, with 7 bases that match TRBD1. Trimming removed 2 bases from V and 0 bases from J; junction bases left unmatched: 8. The CDR3 is 17 residues long. The germline V gene encodes CDR1 SGHRS and CDR2 YFSETQ. CDR3: CASSLSPGQISGNTIYF. As DNA, the CDR3 is TGCGCCAGCAGCTTAAGTCCGGGACAGATCTCTGGAAACACCATATATTTT.

This chain joins TRBV15 and TRBJ2-5; TRBD2 matches at 16 bases. V dropped 5 bases and J dropped 3; count of bases not matched to a gene: 0. Germline V gene sequence: CDR1 LNHNV, CDR2 YYDKDF (reference sequence). CDR3 size: 15 residues. CDR3 DNA sequence: TGTGCCACCAGCGGGACTAGCGGGGGGGAAGAGACCCAGTACTTC. This sequence encodes CATSGTSGGEETQYF. Filled out from reference TRBV15 and TRBJ2-5, the complete variable domain reads DAMVIQNPRYQVTQFGKPVTLSCSQTLNHNVMYWYQQKSSQAPKLLFHYYDKDFNNEADTPDNFQSRRPNTSFCFLDIRSPGLGDTAMYLCATSGTSGGEETQYFGPGTRLLVL.

This clone was seen once. V usage is TRBV27 and J usage is TRBJ1-2, with 7 bases lining up with TRBD1. Germline V CDR1 and CDR2: MNHEY, SMNVEV (reference sequence). This CDR3 has 13 amino acids. V lost 3 bases and J lost 12; bases outside the gene matches: 10. The CDR3 loop reads CASSFDGRGSHTF. CDR3 nucleotides: TGTGCCAGCAGTTTTGATGGCAGGGGGTCGCACACCTTC.

This chain's CDR3 is CASSVSRERNEKLFF. The CDR3 region has the DNA TGTGCCAGCAGTGTTTCCAGGGAACGTAATGAAAAACTGTTTTTT. The J gene is TRBJ1-4, the V gene TRBV2; tentative D call: TRBD1 (5 bases). The germline V gene encodes CDR1 SNHLY and CDR2 FYNNEI. The germline V and J ends were trimmed by 4 bases and 4 bases, with 13 bases remaining between them. The CDR3 spans 15 residues.

The rearrangement joins TRBV28 to TRBJ1-5; TRBD1 is a possible D gene (5 bases). The CDR3 length is 13 residues. Trimming took 3 bases from V and 14 from J, leaving 17 bases between them. CDR1 and CDR2 from the germline V gene are MDHEN and SYDVKM. The CDR3 loop reads CASSLGGTRFEHF. The DNA of the CDR3 is TGTGCCAGCAGTTTGGGAGGGACGAGATTTGAGCATTTT.